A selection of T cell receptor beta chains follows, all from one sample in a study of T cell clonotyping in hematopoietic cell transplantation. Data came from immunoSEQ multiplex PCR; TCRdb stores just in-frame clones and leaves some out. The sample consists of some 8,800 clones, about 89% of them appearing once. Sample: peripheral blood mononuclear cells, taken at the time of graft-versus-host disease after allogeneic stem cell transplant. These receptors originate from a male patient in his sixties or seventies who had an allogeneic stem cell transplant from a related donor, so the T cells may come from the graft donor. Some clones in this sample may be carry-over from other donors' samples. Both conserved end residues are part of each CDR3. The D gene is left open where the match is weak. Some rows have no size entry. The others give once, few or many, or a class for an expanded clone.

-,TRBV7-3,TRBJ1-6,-,CASSYDFGSPLHF,TGTGCCAGCAGCTATGATTTCGGCTCACCCCTCCACTTT
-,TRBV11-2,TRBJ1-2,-,CASSPPGTYGYTF,TGTGCCAGCAGCCCCCCAGGGACCTATGGCTACACCTTC
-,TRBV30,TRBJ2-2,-,CAWSRFRPGELFF,TGTGCCTGGTCACGATTTAGGCCCGGGGAGCTGTTTTTT
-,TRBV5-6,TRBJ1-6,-,CASSLDPATYNSPLHF,TGTGCCAGCAGCTTGGACCCAGCCACCTATAATTCACCCCTCCACTTT
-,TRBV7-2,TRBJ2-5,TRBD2,CASSPGLAQETQYF,TGTGCCAGCAGTCCGGGACTAGCACAAGAGACCCAGTACTTC
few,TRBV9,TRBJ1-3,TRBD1,CASSVRDRGNTIYF,TGTGCCAGCAGCGTCCGGGACAGGGGAAACACCATATATTTT
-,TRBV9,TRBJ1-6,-,CASSVGENNSPLHF,TGTGCCAGCAGCGTAGGCGAAAATAATTCACCCCTCCACTTT
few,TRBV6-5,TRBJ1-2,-,CASREHDRARDGYTF,TGTGCCAGCAGAGAGCACGACAGAGCGCGGGATGGCTACACCTTC
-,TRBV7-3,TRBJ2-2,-,CASSLTRNTGELFF,TGTGCCAGCAGCTTAACTCGGAACACCGGGGAGCTGTTTTTT
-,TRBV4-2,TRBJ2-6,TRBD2,CASSQEVLAGSTWSGANVLTF,TGTGCCAGCAGCCAAGAAGTACTAGCGGGGTCCACCTGGTCTGGGGCCAACGTCCTGACTTTC
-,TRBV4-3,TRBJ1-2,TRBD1,CASSRVQGNDYGYTF,TGCGCCAGCAGCCGAGTACAGGGGAATGACTATGGCTACACCTTC
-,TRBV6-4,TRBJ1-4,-,CASSATEGEKLFF,TGTGCCAGCAGTGCTACAGAAGGCGAAAAACTGTTTTTT
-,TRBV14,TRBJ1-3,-,CASSQFRVGGNTIYF,TGTGCCAGCAGCCAGTTTAGGGTCGGCGGAAACACCATATATTTT
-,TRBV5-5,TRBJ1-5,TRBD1,CASSYGTGGNQPQHF,TGTGCCAGCAGCTACGGGACAGGGGGGAATCAGCCCCAGCATTTT
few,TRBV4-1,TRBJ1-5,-,CASSQTQGLQPQHF,TGCGCCAGCAGCCAGACCCAGGGTCTGCAGCCCCAGCATTTT
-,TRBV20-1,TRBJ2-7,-,CSAGPSYEQYF,TGCAGTGCTGGGCCCTCCTACGAGCAGTACTTC
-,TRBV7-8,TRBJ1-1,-,CASSLLSGHINTEAFF,TGTGCCAGCAGCCTCTTATCGGGACACATCAACACTGAAGCTTTCTTT
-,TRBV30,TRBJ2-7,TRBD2,CAWSVVIAGAGQYF,TGTGCCTGGAGTGTCGTCATCGCGGGAGCGGGGCAGTACTTC
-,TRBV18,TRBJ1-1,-,CASSRDAGSDTEAFF,TGTGCCAGCTCACGTGACGCAGGGTCGGACACTGAAGCTTTCTTT
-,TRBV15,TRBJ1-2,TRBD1,CATSSTPGGAGGYTF,TGTGCCACCAGCAGCACTCCAGGGGGCGCGGGTGGCTACACCTTC
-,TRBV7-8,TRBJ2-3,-,CASSLISFADTQYF,TGTGCCAGCAGCTTAATCAGCTTCGCAGATACGCAGTATTTT
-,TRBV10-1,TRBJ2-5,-,CASSEGGPQETQYF,TGCGCCAGCAGTGAGGGGGGGCCCCAAGAGACCCAGTACTTC